This T cell receptor (beta chain) was profiled in a study of T cell responses to AZD1222 COVID-19 vaccine. Study-level findings and limits: It was only after the peak T cell response that any repertoires were sampled. Spike-specific TCR depth and breadth grew after two AZD1222 doses. Reports indicate that nearly half of spike-specific TCRs are directed at unmutated variant regions. Across spike, vaccine-associated CD4 TCRs were found, dominant at 160-218 and 743-854.

With 5 bases removed from V and 10 bases from J, the gap between germline ends came to 15 bases. Germline V gives CDR1 LNHDA, CDR2 SQIVND (reference sequence). This CDR3 is 14 amino acids long. Comment on this clone: As yet, its antigen is unknown.

Assay used: immunoSEQ multiplex PCR; TCRdb lists only in-frame clones, some missing. The repertoire has around 160,000 clones, more than 85% of them found once; the top ten carry 1.5% to 2%. The TCR comes from an adult in good health. The material sequenced was peripheral blood, taken on day 0 of AZD1222 vaccination. The chain employs TRBV19 and TRBJ1-6; D is uncertain. CDR3 region: CASSSRTRESPLHF. The CDR3 DNA is TGTGCCAGTAGTTCCCGAACAAGGGAATCACCCCTCCACTTT.